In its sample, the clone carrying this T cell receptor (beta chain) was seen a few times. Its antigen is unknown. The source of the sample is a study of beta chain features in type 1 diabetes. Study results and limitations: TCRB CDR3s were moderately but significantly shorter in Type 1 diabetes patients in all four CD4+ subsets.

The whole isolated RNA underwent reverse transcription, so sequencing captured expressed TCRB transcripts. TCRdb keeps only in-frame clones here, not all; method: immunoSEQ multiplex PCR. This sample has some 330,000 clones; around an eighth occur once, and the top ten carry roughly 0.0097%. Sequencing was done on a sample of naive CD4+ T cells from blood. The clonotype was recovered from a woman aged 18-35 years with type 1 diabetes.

This chain's CDR3 is CASSQAGGPDTQYF. The CDR3 DNA is TGCGCCAGCAGCCAGGCGGGGGGCCCAGATACGCAGTATTTT. The V gene is TRBV4-1, the J gene TRBJ2-3; the match to TRBD2 covers 8 bases. This CDR3 contains 14 residues. V dropped 3 bases and J dropped 4; count of bases not matched to a gene: 3. Germline V gives CDR1 MGHRA, CDR2 YSYEKL.